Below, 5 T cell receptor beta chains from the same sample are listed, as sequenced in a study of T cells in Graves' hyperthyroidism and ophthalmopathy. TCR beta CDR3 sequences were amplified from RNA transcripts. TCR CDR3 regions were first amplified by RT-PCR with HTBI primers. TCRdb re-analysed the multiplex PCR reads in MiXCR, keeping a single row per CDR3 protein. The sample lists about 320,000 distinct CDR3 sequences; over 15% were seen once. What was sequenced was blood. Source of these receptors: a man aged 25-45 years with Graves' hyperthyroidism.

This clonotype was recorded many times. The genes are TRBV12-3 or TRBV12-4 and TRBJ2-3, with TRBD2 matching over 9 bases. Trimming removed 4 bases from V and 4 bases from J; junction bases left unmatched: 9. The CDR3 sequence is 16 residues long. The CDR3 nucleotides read TGTGCCAGCAGTTATGGTGGGACTAGCTCCCCAGATACGCAGTATTTT. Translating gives CASSYGGTSSPDTQYF.

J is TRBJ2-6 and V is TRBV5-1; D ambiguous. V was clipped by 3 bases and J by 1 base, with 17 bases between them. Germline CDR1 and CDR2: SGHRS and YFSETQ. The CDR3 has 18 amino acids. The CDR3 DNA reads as TGCGCCAGCAGCTGGTCATCGGCATCTCCTTCTGGGGCCAACGTCCTGACTTTC. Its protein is CASSWSSASPSGANVLTF.

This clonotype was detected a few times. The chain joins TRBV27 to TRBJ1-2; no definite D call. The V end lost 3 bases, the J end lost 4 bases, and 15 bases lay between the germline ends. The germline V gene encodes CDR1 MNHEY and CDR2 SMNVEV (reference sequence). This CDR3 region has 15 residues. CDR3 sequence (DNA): TGTGCCAGCAGTTTGGAGGGCAGACGCGTCTATGGCTACACCTTC. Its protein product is CASSLEGRRVYGYTF.

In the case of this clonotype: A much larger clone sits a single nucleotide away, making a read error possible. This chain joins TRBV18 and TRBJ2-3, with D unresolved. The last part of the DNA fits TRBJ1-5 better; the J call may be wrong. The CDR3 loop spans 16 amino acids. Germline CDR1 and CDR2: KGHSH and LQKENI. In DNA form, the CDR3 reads TGTGCCAGCTCACCGGCGCGTCTGGTGAGCACAGATACGCAGCATTTT. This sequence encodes CASSPARLVSTDTQHF.

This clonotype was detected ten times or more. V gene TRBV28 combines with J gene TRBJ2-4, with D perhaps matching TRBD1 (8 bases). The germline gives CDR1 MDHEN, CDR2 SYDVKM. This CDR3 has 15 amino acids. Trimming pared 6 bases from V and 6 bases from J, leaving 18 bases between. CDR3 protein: CASSQQGGAGNIQYF. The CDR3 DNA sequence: TGTGCCAGCAGCCAACAGGGGGGGGCTGGAAACATTCAGTACTTC.